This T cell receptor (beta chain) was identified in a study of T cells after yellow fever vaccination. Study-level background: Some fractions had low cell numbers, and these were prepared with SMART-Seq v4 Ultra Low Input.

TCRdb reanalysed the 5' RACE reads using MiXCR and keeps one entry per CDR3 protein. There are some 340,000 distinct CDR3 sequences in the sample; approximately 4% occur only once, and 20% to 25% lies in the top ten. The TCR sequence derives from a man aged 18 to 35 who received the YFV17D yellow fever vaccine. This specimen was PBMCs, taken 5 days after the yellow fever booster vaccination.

The CDR3 nucleotides are TGCAGTGCTAGTCAGCAGGGGTTCTACAATGAGCAGTTCTTC. Translation: CSASQQGFYNEQFF. The J gene is TRBJ2-1, the V gene TRBV20-1; TRBD1 might be the D (6 bases). The CDR3 covers 14 residues. Germline V gives CDR1 DFQATT, CDR2 SNEGSKA (reference sequence). V lost 3 bases, J lost 3 bases, and 12 bases lay in between.